Listed below are T cell receptor beta chains from one sample, sequenced in a study of blood T cells in healthy people across ages. From the 5' RACE reads, TCRdb called clonotypes with MiXCR, one entry per CDR3 protein. The table includes 1,500,000 or so distinct CDR3 sequences, around 55% detected once. Sequenced sample: blood. All receptors come from a man aged 18 to 30 in good health. The CDR3 runs from the conserved cysteine through the conserved F or W. The D gene is left open where the match is weak. Size values are once, few and many counts, or a class for expanded clones, and some rows have none.

j_call: TRBJ2-5
clone_size: NA
d_call: NA
v_call: TRBV25-1
cdr3_nt: TGTGCCAGCAGTCAAACCACTAGGGACATGCGGTACTTC
cdr3_aa: CASSQTTRDMRYF

j_call: TRBJ2-7
clone_size: NA
d_call: TRBD2
v_call: TRBV14
cdr3_nt: TGTGCCAGCAGCCACTTAACGGGGGGGTCGAGGATCTACGAGCAGTACTTC
cdr3_aa: CASSHLTGGSRIYEQYF

j_call: TRBJ2-3
clone_size: NA
d_call: NA
v_call: TRBV28
cdr3_nt: TGTGCCAGCATGGGAGGGGGTACAGATACGCAGTATTTT
cdr3_aa: CASMGGGTDTQYF

j_call: TRBJ2-1
clone_size: once
d_call: NA
v_call: TRBV5-6
cdr3_nt: TGTGCCGGCACCTTATTAGGGAGGAGTACGGGGAATGAGCAGTTCTTC
cdr3_aa: CAGTLLGRSTGNEQFF

j_call: TRBJ2-1
clone_size: few
d_call: NA
v_call: TRBV29-1
cdr3_nt: TGCAGCGTTGAAGATGCAGGGATAATGAGACAGTTCTTC
cdr3_aa: CSVEDAGIMRQFF

j_call: TRBJ2-7
clone_size: NA
d_call: NA
v_call: TRBV10-3
cdr3_nt: TGTGCCATCAGTGAGTCGGCCAGCCTCGTTGGGAATGAGCAGTACTTC
cdr3_aa: CAISESASLVGNEQYF

j_call: TRBJ1-6
clone_size: once
d_call: NA
v_call: TRBV9
cdr3_nt: TGTGCCAGCAGCGAGGGAACTCGGAATTCACCCCCCCACTTT
cdr3_aa: CASSEGTRNSPPHF

j_call: TRBJ1-4
clone_size: NA
d_call: NA
v_call: TRBV6-5
cdr3_nt: TGTGCCAGCAGTTACAGTCTTGCAGGGGCTAATGAAAAACTGTTTTTT
cdr3_aa: CASSYSLAGANEKLFF

j_call: TRBJ1-4
clone_size: once
d_call: TRBD1
v_call: TRBV7-9
cdr3_nt: TGTGCCGGTCGACAGGGTTCGACTAATGAAAAACTGTTTTTT
cdr3_aa: CAGRQGSTNEKLFF

j_call: TRBJ2-1
clone_size: NA
d_call: NA
v_call: TRBV20-1
cdr3_nt: TGCAGTGCTAAACGCCCCCCAGGGGCGGACAATGAGCAGTTCTTC
cdr3_aa: CSAKRPPGADNEQFF

j_call: TRBJ2-7
clone_size: few
d_call: NA
v_call: TRBV27
cdr3_nt: TGTGCCAGCAGTTTATCGCTGAACAGGGACGAGCAGTACTTC
cdr3_aa: CASSLSLNRDEQYF

j_call: TRBJ2-7
clone_size: few
d_call: NA
v_call: TRBV12-3/TRBV12-4
cdr3_nt: TGTGCCAGCAGAACAGGGTTCAACGAGCAGTACTTC
cdr3_aa: CASRTGFNEQYF

j_call: TRBJ2-1
clone_size: once
d_call: NA
v_call: TRBV20-1
cdr3_nt: TGCAGTGCTAGGGTGACGAACTACAATGAGCAGTTCTTC
cdr3_aa: CSARVTNYNEQFF

j_call: TRBJ2-7
clone_size: NA
d_call: NA
v_call: TRBV28
cdr3_nt: TGTGCCAGCAGGTATGGGGTTGAGCAGTACTTC
cdr3_aa: CASRYGVEQYF

j_call: TRBJ2-5
clone_size: NA
d_call: NA
v_call: TRBV7-2
cdr3_nt: TGTGCCAGCAGCTTATTGTCTGTGGAGCGTCTAAGAGAGACCCAGTACTTC
cdr3_aa: CASSLLSVERLRETQYF

j_call: TRBJ2-5
clone_size: NA
d_call: NA
v_call: TRBV29-1
cdr3_nt: TGCAGCGTTGGGGAGGGGGCGGGGGAGACCCAGTACTTC
cdr3_aa: CSVGEGAGETQYF

j_call: TRBJ2-1
clone_size: few
d_call: NA
v_call: TRBV29-1
cdr3_nt: TGCAGCTGCTTGGGGGTGGAGGAGCAGTTCTTC
cdr3_aa: CSCLGVEEQFF

j_call: TRBJ2-2
clone_size: NA
d_call: NA
v_call: TRBV6-5
cdr3_nt: TGTGCCAGCAGTTACTCGGCCGGAGGACACACCGGGGAGCTGTTTTTT
cdr3_aa: CASSYSAGGHTGELFF

j_call: TRBJ2-1
clone_size: NA
d_call: NA
v_call: TRBV12-3/TRBV12-4
cdr3_nt: TGTGCCAGCAGTTCCAGGGAGCCCCCCAAGAATGAGCAGTTCTTC
cdr3_aa: CASSSREPPKNEQFF

j_call: TRBJ2-2
clone_size: NA
d_call: NA
v_call: TRBV10-2
cdr3_nt: TGCGCCAGCAGTGAGTCGCTCGGGGCCCCCGGGGAGCTGTTTTTT
cdr3_aa: CASSESLGAPGELFF

j_call: TRBJ1-1
clone_size: NA
d_call: TRBD1
v_call: TRBV11-1
cdr3_nt: TGTGCCAGCAGCGGATGGACAGGGGATGGGACTGAAGCTTTCTTT
cdr3_aa: CASSGWTGDGTEAFF

j_call: TRBJ2-1
clone_size: NA
d_call: NA
v_call: TRBV12-3/TRBV12-4
cdr3_nt: TGTGCCAGCAGTTCCGAAGAGACCCAGTTCTTC
cdr3_aa: CASSSEETQFF

j_call: TRBJ2-1
clone_size: NA
d_call: NA
v_call: TRBV6-5
cdr3_nt: TGTGCCAGCAGTTTACTGGGCCACTACTACAATGAGCAGTTCTTC
cdr3_aa: CASSLLGHYYNEQFF

j_call: TRBJ2-7
clone_size: NA
d_call: TRBD2
v_call: TRBV5-1
cdr3_nt: TGCGCCAGCAGAGTTCTCGCGGGAGCCCATGAATACGAGCAGTACTTC
cdr3_aa: CASRVLAGAHEYEQYF

j_call: TRBJ2-1
clone_size: NA
d_call: TRBD1
v_call: TRBV20-1
cdr3_nt: TGCAGTGCGAGACAGGGGGCTGGGATGTACAATGAGCAGTTCTTC
cdr3_aa: CSARQGAGMYNEQFF

j_call: TRBJ2-7
clone_size: NA
d_call: NA
v_call: TRBV4-1
cdr3_nt: TGCGCCAGCAGCCGTATCTTAGCAGGCGAGCAGTACTTC
cdr3_aa: CASSRILAGEQYF

j_call: TRBJ2-4
clone_size: NA
d_call: NA
v_call: TRBV12-3/TRBV12-4
cdr3_nt: TGTGCCAGCAGTTTCGCCTCAGGGTCCCTAGCCAAAAACATTCAGTACTTC
cdr3_aa: CASSFASGSLAKNIQYF

j_call: TRBJ2-1
clone_size: NA
d_call: NA
v_call: TRBV29-1
cdr3_nt: TGCAGCGTTGACCTCGGACTTTTTGAGCAGTTCTTC
cdr3_aa: CSVDLGLFEQFF

j_call: TRBJ2-7
clone_size: NA
d_call: TRBD1
v_call: TRBV4-1
cdr3_nt: TGCGCCAGCAGCCAAGATCAGGGGACAGGGTACGAGCAGTACTTC
cdr3_aa: CASSQDQGTGYEQYF

j_call: TRBJ2-1
clone_size: few
d_call: NA
v_call: TRBV7-2
cdr3_nt: TGTGCCAGCAGCTTAATCGCGGGGGCCCCGTTTACTAATGAGCAGTTCTTC
cdr3_aa: CASSLIAGAPFTNEQFF

j_call: TRBJ1-5
clone_size: few
d_call: TRBD1
v_call: TRBV4-1
cdr3_nt: TGCGCCAGCAGCCCTCGGACAGGGGGCGTCCAGCCCCAGCATTTT
cdr3_aa: CASSPRTGGVQPQHF

j_call: TRBJ1-1
clone_size: NA
d_call: NA
v_call: TRBV30
cdr3_nt: TGTGCCTGGAGTTTCAGGCTGAACACTGAAGCTTTCTTT
cdr3_aa: CAWSFRLNTEAFF

j_call: TRBJ2-5
clone_size: once
d_call: NA
v_call: TRBV12-3/TRBV12-4
cdr3_nt: TGTGCCAGCAGTTTAGGCCTGGGACCCCCCGAGAGGACCCAGTACTTC
cdr3_aa: CASSLGLGPPERTQYF

j_call: TRBJ2-1
clone_size: NA
d_call: NA
v_call: TRBV7-2
cdr3_nt: TGTGCCAGCAGCCCCCTTCAGGACTCCTCCTGGAATGAGCAGTTCTTC
cdr3_aa: CASSPLQDSSWNEQFF

j_call: TRBJ2-5
clone_size: NA
d_call: NA
v_call: TRBV4-3
cdr3_nt: TGCGCCGCGTCGCCAGGGGCTCGAGGTACAGAGACCCAGTACTTC
cdr3_aa: CAASPGARGTETQYF

j_call: TRBJ1-2
clone_size: few
d_call: NA
v_call: TRBV4-1
cdr3_nt: TGCGCCAGCAGCCAAGTTTCGGGGCCTAACTATGGCTACACCTTC
cdr3_aa: CASSQVSGPNYGYTF

j_call: TRBJ1-2
clone_size: NA
d_call: TRBD1
v_call: TRBV5-1
cdr3_nt: TGCGCCAGCAGCTTGCGTTCAGGGGGCTTTGGCTACACCTTC
cdr3_aa: CASSLRSGGFGYTF

j_call: TRBJ2-7
clone_size: NA
d_call: TRBD1
v_call: TRBV9
cdr3_nt: TGTGCCAGCAGCCGAATCCCTGGGACAGGGGGGTACGAGCAGTACTTC
cdr3_aa: CASSRIPGTGGYEQYF

j_call: TRBJ1-3
clone_size: NA
d_call: NA
v_call: TRBV20-1
cdr3_nt: TGCAGTGCCACGCCCGGAATCGGAAACACCATATATTTT
cdr3_aa: CSATPGIGNTIYF

j_call: TRBJ2-1
clone_size: NA
d_call: NA
v_call: TRBV4-1
cdr3_nt: TGCGCCAGCAGCCAACCGGGACGAGTCGTAGAGCAGTTCTTC
cdr3_aa: CASSQPGRVVEQFF

j_call: TRBJ2-3
clone_size: once
d_call: NA
v_call: TRBV7-2
cdr3_nt: TGTGCCAGCAGCTTAAAAGCAGCTCGGACAGATACGCAGTATTTT
cdr3_aa: CASSLKAARTDTQYF

j_call: TRBJ2-1
clone_size: NA
d_call: TRBD2
v_call: TRBV11-3
cdr3_nt: TGTGCCAGCAGCTTGTTTGGCCTAGCGGGAGGGAACAATGAGCAGTTCTTC
cdr3_aa: CASSLFGLAGGNNEQFF

j_call: TRBJ1-1
clone_size: NA
d_call: NA
v_call: TRBV5-1
cdr3_nt: TGCGCCAGCAGCTTGGAATTTTTGGGGTCTGAAGCTTTCTTT
cdr3_aa: CASSLEFLGSEAFF

j_call: TRBJ1-6
clone_size: NA
d_call: NA
v_call: TRBV6-6
cdr3_nt: TGTGCCAGCAGCTTGTATAAGGGTAATTCACCCCTCCACTTT
cdr3_aa: CASSLYKGNSPLHF

j_call: TRBJ1-5
clone_size: NA
d_call: NA
v_call: TRBV2
cdr3_nt: TGTGCCAGCAGTGGCGGACCGTATAGCAATCAGCCCCAGCATTTT
cdr3_aa: CASSGGPYSNQPQHF

j_call: TRBJ1-2
clone_size: NA
d_call: NA
v_call: TRBV5-1
cdr3_nt: TGCGCCAGCAGCTTTGATGGCGGCCAGCGAGGCTACACCTTC
cdr3_aa: CASSFDGGQRGYTF

j_call: TRBJ2-7
clone_size: NA
d_call: NA
v_call: TRBV28
cdr3_nt: TGTGCCAGCAGCCCACAAGCCTACGAGCAGTACTTC
cdr3_aa: CASSPQAYEQYF

j_call: TRBJ2-3
clone_size: NA
d_call: NA
v_call: TRBV4-3
cdr3_nt: TGCGCCAGCAGCCAATTCGCCGGGGTCTCACCAGATACGCAGTATTTT
cdr3_aa: CASSQFAGVSPDTQYF

j_call: TRBJ2-7
clone_size: few
d_call: NA
v_call: TRBV9
cdr3_nt: TGTGCCAGCAGCGCAAGTAATAGCGGTTCCTACGAGCAGTACTTC
cdr3_aa: CASSASNSGSYEQYF

j_call: TRBJ2-3
clone_size: NA
d_call: TRBD2
v_call: TRBV4-3
cdr3_nt: TGCGCCAGCAGCCAAGAGACTAGCGGGGGTTTTACAGATACGCAGTATTTT
cdr3_aa: CASSQETSGGFTDTQYF

j_call: TRBJ2-5
clone_size: NA
d_call: NA
v_call: TRBV6-5
cdr3_nt: TGTGCAAGCAAGGGGGATTGGGGGACCCAGTACTTC
cdr3_aa: CASKGDWGTQYF

j_call: TRBJ2-6
clone_size: NA
d_call: NA
v_call: TRBV6-1
cdr3_nt: TGTGCCAGCAGTGAACGGGTGAACTCTGGGGCCAACGTCCTGACTTTC
cdr3_aa: CASSERVNSGANVLTF

j_call: TRBJ2-1
clone_size: NA
d_call: NA
v_call: TRBV24-1
cdr3_nt: TGTGCCACCAGTGATTTGGATGAGCAGTTCTTC
cdr3_aa: CATSDLDEQFF